This T cell receptor (beta chain) was sequenced during a study of shared clonotypes between healthy human individuals. Findings of the study overall: Clonotypes shared by all four sorted-subset donors had higher generation probabilities than non-shared clonotypes. A few donors showed sharing of around 5.3% of naive CD4 clonotypes.

V was trimmed by 7 bases and J by 2 bases, leaving 12 bases between them. Germline V CDR1 and CDR2: SNHLY, FYNNEI. The length of the CDR3 is 14 residues. Turning to this clone: Its target is unknown.

The data were produced by immunoSEQ multiplex PCR, yet TCRdb's version contains in-frame clones alone and is incomplete. The table has 2 million or so clones, 95% seen once. The TCR was taken from a man in his late teens or twenties in good health. The chain employs TRBV2 and TRBJ2-1; D unresolved. The material sequenced was naive CD4+ T cells sorted from blood. As for subset: CD45RA+ positively selected. The CDR3 nucleotides read TGTGCCAGCACCGGTGCGTCAACCTACAATGAGCAGTTCTTC. Amino acids: CASTGASTYNEQFF.